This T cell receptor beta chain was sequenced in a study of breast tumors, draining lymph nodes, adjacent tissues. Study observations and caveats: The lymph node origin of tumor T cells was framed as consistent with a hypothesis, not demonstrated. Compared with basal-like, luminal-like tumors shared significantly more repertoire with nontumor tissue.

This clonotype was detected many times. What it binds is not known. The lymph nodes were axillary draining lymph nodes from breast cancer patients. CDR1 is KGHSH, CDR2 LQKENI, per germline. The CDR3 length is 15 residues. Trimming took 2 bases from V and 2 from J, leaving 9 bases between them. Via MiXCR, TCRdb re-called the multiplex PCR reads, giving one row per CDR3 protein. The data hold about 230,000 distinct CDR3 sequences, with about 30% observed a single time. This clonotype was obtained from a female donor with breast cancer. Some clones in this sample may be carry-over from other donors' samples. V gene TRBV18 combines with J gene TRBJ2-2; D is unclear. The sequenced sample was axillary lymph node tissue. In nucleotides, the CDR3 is TGTGCCAGCTCACCATCAACGGCAAACACCGGGGAGCTGTTTTTT. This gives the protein CASSPSTANTGELFF.